The 27 T cell receptor beta chains below all came from one sample that was sequenced in a study of T cell responses to AZD1222 COVID-19 vaccine. Libraries were prepared by immunoSEQ multiplex PCR; TCRdb keeps only in-frame clonotypes and omits some of them. The sample shows approximately 140,000 clones, 91% of them seen only once. The starting material was peripheral blood, obtained on day 0 of AZD1222 vaccination. Every receptor here comes from an adult in good health.

The genes are TRBV14 and TRBJ2-1; 8 nucleotides agree with TRBD2. The germline gives CDR1 SGHDN, CDR2 FVKESK. The V and J ends lost 2 bases and 6 bases, in that order; junction bases with no gene match: 6. This CDR3 contains 15 residues. CDR3 bases: TGTGCCAGCAGCCAACCGGGAGGGCCGATCAATGAGCAGTTCTTC. Translation gives CASSQPGGPINEQFF.

J is TRBJ2-1 and V is TRBV5-1; no definite D call. Per germline, CDR1 SGHRS and CDR2 YFSETQ. The CDR3 is made up of 13 amino acids. V was shortened by 5 bases and J by 1 base, with 7 bases between the two germline ends. The CDR3 bases are TGCGCCAGCAGTATGCCTTCCTACAATGAGCAGTTCTTC. Protein: CASSMPSYNEQFF.

This sequence joins TRBV5-1 and TRBJ2-7; D possibly corresponds to TRBD2 (5 bases). CDR1 and CDR2 from the germline V gene are SGHRS and YFSETQ. V was cut by 2 bases and J by 3 bases, with 9 bases left in between. This CDR3 has 13 amino acids. Written as DNA, the CDR3 is TGCGCCAGCAGCTTCGGACTCAACTACGAGCAGTACTTC. Protein product: CASSFGLNYEQYF.

The rearrangement joins TRBV28 to TRBJ1-5; no firm D call. V was shortened by 7 bases and J by 2 bases, with 6 bases between the two germline ends. Germline CDR1 reads MDHEN; CDR2 reads SYDVKM. CDR3 size: 12 residues. CDR3 protein: CASKWGNQPQHF. CDR3 in DNA: TGTGCCAGCAAATGGGGCAATCAGCCCCAGCATTTT.

The rearrangement links TRBV5-1 to TRBJ1-6, with D possibly matching TRBD1 (6 bases). The germline gives CDR1 SGHRS, CDR2 YFSETQ. Trimming removed 0 bases at V and 5 bases at J, with 15 bases between. The CDR3 loop spans 17 amino acids. The DNA for the CDR3 is TGCGCCAGCAGCTTGGCCCCTGCGACAGGTGATAATTCACCCCTCCACTTT. Amino acids: CASSLAPATGDNSPLHF.

The gene calls are TRBV19 and TRBJ2-3; 9 bases align to TRBD1. Germline-derived CDR1 and CDR2 are LNHDA and SQIVND (reference sequence). The CDR3 runs to 17 residues. V lost 0 bases and J lost 2; bases outside the gene matches: 6. In nucleotides, the CDR3 is TGTGCCAGTAGTATAGATCGGACAGGGGAGTACACAGATACGCAGTATTTT. Protein: CASSIDRTGEYTDTQYF.

This rearrangement joins TRBV6-5 to TRBJ1-2; weak D call: TRBD1 (5 bases). CDR1 is MNHEY and CDR2 is SVGAGI in the germline V gene. Trimming took off 6 bases at V and 2 bases at J, with 10 bases between the two ends. The CDR3 loop spans 13 amino acids. In DNA form, the CDR3 reads TGTGCCAGCAGCCGGGACGGGAACTATGGCTACACCTTC. As protein: CASSRDGNYGYTF.

This sequence joins TRBV2 and TRBJ2-3; 13 nucleotides line up with TRBD2. CDR3 size: 19 residues. The trim removed 6 bases at V and 6 bases at J, leaving 18 bases unmatched. Germline V gene lookup returns CDR1 SNHLY and CDR2 FYNNEI. The CDR3 loop is CASRRTSGSKKTSSDTQYF. CDR3 nucleotides: TGTGCCAGCAGAAGGACTAGCGGGAGTAAGAAAACCTCCTCCGATACGCAGTATTTT.

The genes are TRBV6-5 and TRBJ2-1; possible D gene TRBD2, 5 bases. Trimming cost V 5 bases and J 4 bases, with 15 bases left between them. CDR3 length equals 15 residues. Germline CDR1 MNHEY, CDR2 SVGAGI. CDR3 amino acids: CASSPSPASYNEQFF. For the CDR3, the DNA is TGTGCCAGCAGTCCTAGCCCGGCTTCTTACAATGAGCAGTTCTTC.

This clone has a single count. This rearrangement joins TRBV12-5 to TRBJ1-4; 7 bases line up with TRBD1. V trimming: 1 base; J trimming: 5 bases; junction bases outside the gene matches: 7. The CDR3 consists of 16 residues. CDR1 and CDR2 (germline): LGHNT, FRNRAP. The DNA for the CDR3 is TGTGCTAGTGGTTTGGCCGGGACAGCGAGGAATGAAAAACTGTTTTTT. Its protein is CASGLAGTARNEKLFF. Full variable domain (missing parts from reference TRBV12-5 and TRBJ1-4): DARVTQTPRHKVTEMGQEVTMRCQPILGHNTVFWYRQTMMQGLELLAYFRNRAPLDDSGMPKDRFSAEMPDATLATLKIQPSEPRDSAVYFCASGLAGTARNEKLFFGSGTQLSVL.

The J gene is TRBJ1-3, the V gene TRBV4-1; no reliable D call. This CDR3 is built from 14 residues. The germline V and J ends were trimmed by 4 bases and 0 bases, with 7 bases remaining between them. Per germline, CDR1 MGHRA and CDR2 YSYEKL. CDR3 in amino acids: CASSPGVSGNTIYF. CDR3 sequence (DNA): TGCGCCAGCAGCCCGGGTGTCTCTGGAAACACCATATATTTT.

This chain's CDR3 is CASSFPGQGSTGELFF. For the CDR3, the DNA is TGTGCCAGCAGCTTTCCGGGACAGGGATCCACCGGGGAGCTGTTTTTT. The gene calls are TRBV27 and TRBJ2-2, with TRBD1 matching over 9 bases. CDR3 length equals 16 residues. CDR1 and CDR2 from the germline V gene are MNHEY and SMNVEV (reference sequence). With V trimmed by 6 bases and J by 4 bases, 9 bases remained unmatched.

This chain connects TRBV7-9 to TRBJ1-1, with 8 bases lining up with TRBD1. Germline V gene data show CDR1 as SEHNR and CDR2 as FQNEAQ (reference sequence). The CDR3 sequence is 14 residues long. V trimming: 3 bases; J trimming: 1 base; junction bases outside the gene matches: 1. CDR3 loop: CASSFTGGNTEAFF. In DNA form, the CDR3 reads TGTGCCAGCAGCTTCACAGGGGGGAACACTGAAGCTTTCTTT.

This sequence joins TRBV12-3 or TRBV12-4 and TRBJ1-2; D is perhaps TRBD1 (5 bases). The CDR3 covers 13 residues. V was shortened by 6 bases and J by 3 bases, with 11 bases between the two germline ends. This CDR3 is CASSPRGDYGYTF. The CDR3, as DNA: TGTGCCAGCAGCCCAAGGGGCGACTATGGCTACACCTTC.

The rearrangement links TRBV5-6 to TRBJ2-3; 13 bases match TRBD2. Germline V CDR1 and CDR2: SGHDT, YYEEEE. The length of the CDR3 is 15 residues. V lost 4 bases to trimming and J lost 6 bases; unmatched junction nucleotides: 5. Here the CDR3 reads CASSLGLAGVDTQYF. The CDR3 region has the DNA TGTGCCAGCAGCCTAGGACTAGCGGGGGTGGATACGCAGTATTTT.

This clone was recorded only once. The V call is TRBV4-3, the J call TRBJ1-2, with TRBD1 matching 10 bases. The trim removed 0 bases at V and 2 bases at J, leaving 0 bases unmatched. CDR3 length equals 15 residues. CDR1 and CDR2 from the germline V gene are LGHNA and YSLEER. The CDR3 protein is CASSQETGGNYGYTF. The CDR3 bases are TGCGCCAGCAGCCAAGAGACAGGGGGCAACTATGGCTACACCTTC.

This chain uses TRBV4-1 with TRBJ2-5; 8 nucleotides match TRBD2. This CDR3 is 16 amino acids long. With 0 bases clipped from V and 0 bases from J, the junction kept 3 bases outside the gene matches. Looked up from germline, CDR1 is MGHRA and CDR2 is YSYEKL. The CDR3 here is CASSQDGGGYQETQYF. The DNA of the CDR3 is TGCGCCAGCAGCCAAGATGGCGGGGGGTACCAAGAGACCCAGTACTTC.

CDR3 in DNA: TGCGCCAGCAGCGGGACGACAGGGGGTCATGAAAAACTGTTTTTT. This codes for CASSGTTGGHEKLFF. This chain links TRBV5-1 with TRBJ1-4; TRBD1 matches 9 bases. Germline loops: CDR1 SGHRS, CDR2 YFSETQ. CDR3 size: 15 residues. V dropped 4 bases and J dropped 6; count of bases not matched to a gene: 7.

This rearrangement joins TRBV6-5 to TRBJ1-1; TRBD1 is a possible D gene (5 bases). The CDR3 sequence is 14 residues long. Trimming pared 0 bases from V and 1 base from J, leaving 6 bases between. The germline V gene has CDR1 MNHEY and CDR2 SVGAGI. This chain's CDR3 is CASSYSGTNTEAFF. CDR3 in DNA: TGTGCCAGCAGTTACTCGGGGACGAACACTGAAGCTTTCTTT.

The J gene is TRBJ1-5, the V gene TRBV19; TRBD1 matches at 9 bases. The CDR3 consists of 15 residues. Germline values: CDR1 LNHDA, CDR2 SQIVND (reference sequence). V dropped 5 bases and J dropped 2; count of bases not matched to a gene: 4. For the CDR3, the DNA is TGTGCCAGTAGTGGGGACAGGGTAGGCAATCAGCCCCAGCATTTT. Protein product: CASSGDRVGNQPQHF.

This clone was picked up one time. This rearrangement joins TRBV19 to TRBJ2-7; the D gene could be TRBD1 or TRBD2 (5 bases each). Germline values: CDR1 LNHDA, CDR2 SQIVND (reference sequence). The CDR3 has 13 residues. Trimming shortened V by 4 bases and J by 4 bases, and 11 bases separated the two germline ends. The CDR3: CASSTRDVYEQYF. The CDR3 region has the DNA TGTGCCAGTAGTACCCGGGACGTGTACGAGCAGTACTTC.

The chain combines TRBV6-4 with TRBJ2-2, with 8 positions matching TRBD1. This CDR3 spans 17 amino acids. From germline, CDR1 is MRHNA and CDR2 SNTAGT. Trimming cost V 0 bases and J 4 bases; bases outside gene matches: 7. CDR3 nucleotides: TGTGCCAGCAGTGACTCCGGGACAGGTTTCGGCACCGGGGAGCTGTTTTTT. Translating it yields CASSDSGTGFGTGELFF.

J is TRBJ2-2 and V is TRBV20-1, with a weak D call TRBD2 (6 bases). Germline V gene sequence: CDR1 DFQATT, CDR2 SNEGSKA (reference sequence). The V gene lost 3 bases and the J gene lost 5 bases, with 10 bases spanning the gap. The CDR3 runs 13 residues. The CDR3 sequence is CSASTSLTGELFF. Written as DNA, the CDR3 is TGCAGTGCTAGTACTAGCTTGACCGGGGAGCTGTTTTTT.

The genes are TRBV3-1 (or the pseudogene TRBV3-2) and TRBJ1-1; D remains ambiguous. In germline, CDR1 is LGHDT, CDR2 YNNKEL (reference sequence). V lost 0 bases and J lost 10, with 15 bases in between. This CDR3 contains 14 residues. The CDR3 here is CASSQEFEGSPAFF. The CDR3 DNA sequence: TGTGCCAGCAGCCAAGAGTTTGAGGGTTCCCCAGCTTTCTTT.

J is TRBJ2-7 and V is TRBV6-5, with D uncertain. The CDR3 loop spans 15 amino acids. V was shortened by 1 base and J by 0 bases, with 10 bases between the two germline ends. Germline V gives CDR1 MNHEY, CDR2 SVGAGI. Here the CDR3 DNA reads TGTGCCAGCAGTTACTTGTCAGTGAGCTCCTACGAGCAGTACTTC. It codes for CASSYLSVSSYEQYF.

The chain combines TRBV4-3 with TRBJ1-3; D not certain. Germline CDR1 LGHNA, CDR2 YSLEER. With 0 bases removed from V and 0 bases from J, the gap between germline ends came to 18 bases. The CDR3 covers 19 residues. CDR3 loop: CASSQEKEVDPPSGNTIYF. As DNA, the CDR3 is TGCGCCAGCAGCCAAGAAAAGGAGGTTGATCCCCCCTCTGGAAACACCATATATTTT.

This chain joins TRBV9 and TRBJ1-1; D call uncertain. Trimming left V 2 bases short and J 1 base short, with 9 bases between. Per the germline V gene, CDR1 is SGDLS and CDR2 is YYNGEE. This CDR3 is 14 amino acids long. CDR3 nucleotides: TGTGCCAGCAGCGTCCTGGGAACGAACACTGAAGCTTTCTTT. This translates into CASSVLGTNTEAFF.